This T cell receptor beta chain was identified in a study of blood T cells in healthy people across ages. Through a sample-barcoded 5' primer and a J-beta primer mix, a second PCR was run for 7 to 11 cycles. One entry per CDR3 protein results from TCRdb running MiXCR on the 5' RACE reads. The table includes about 1.5 million distinct CDR3 sequences, around 39% detected once. Study-wide points: Comparison with aged donors showed that long-lived donors had more naive CD4+ cells and higher diversity.

Germline V CDR1 and CDR2: SNHLY, FYNNEI. The CDR3 is made up of 14 amino acids. V trimming: 3 bases; J trimming: 2 bases; junction bases outside the gene matches: 2. Each donor had roughly 10 milliliters of peripheral blood drawn. With respect to this clonotype: Its antigen remains unidentified.

Material for sequencing was blood. The TCR sequence derives from a woman aged 18 to 35 in good health. The V and J genes are TRBV2 and TRBJ2-3; TRBD2 matches at 7 bases. DNA of the CDR3: TGTGCCAGCAGTGATGGGGACTACACAGATACGCAGTATTTT. This translates into CASSDGDYTDTQYF.